Presented here are 9 T cell receptor beta chains from one specimen sequenced in a study of blood T cell repertoires in COVID-19. The method was immunoSEQ multiplex PCR; TCRdb's version includes in-frame clones alone and lacks a portion of them. Seen here are some 240,000 clones, 80% to 85% observed once, and the top ten hold about 3.4%. The sample comprised PBMCs or T cells enriched from blood (not recorded which). Source of these receptors: a man aged 45-60 years who had recovered from COVID-19.

The chain couples TRBV5-1 to TRBJ2-3, with 10 bases lining up with TRBD1. Trimming at V came to 3 bases and at J to 6 bases, leaving 10 bases not matched to a gene. The CDR3 length is 16 residues. CDR1 SGHRS and CDR2 YFSETQ come from the germline V gene. CDR3: CASSYVGTGVRDTQYF. The CDR3 bases are TGCGCCAGCAGCTACGTAGGGACAGGGGTACGGGATACGCAGTATTTT.

This sequence joins TRBV10-3 and TRBJ2-2, with D unresolved. Germline loops: CDR1 ENHRY, CDR2 SYGVKD. V was pared by 5 bases and J by 6 bases, with 16 bases between. The CDR3 loop spans 15 amino acids. DNA for the CDR3: TGTGCCATCAGTTTCGGGTCCGTCTGGCCCGGGGAGCTGTTTTTT. Its protein product is CAISFGSVWPGELFF.

The V call is TRBV15, the J call TRBJ1-4; D gene uncertain. The CDR3 consists of 13 residues. The V end was cut by 1 base, the J end by 8 bases, with 8 bases between. Germline CDR1 LNHNV, CDR2 YYDKDF (reference sequence). Written as DNA, the CDR3 is TGTGCCACCAGCAGAGCGCCTCAGGAAAAACTGTTTTTT. This codes for CATSRAPQEKLFF.

The V and J genes are TRBV19 and TRBJ2-6; D is unresolved. Trimming stripped 5 bases from V and 0 bases from J, with 5 bases between. CDR3 length: 14 amino acids. From germline, CDR1 is LNHDA and CDR2 SQIVND (reference sequence). The CDR3, as DNA: TGTGCCAGTAGTCCCCTCTCTGGGGCCAACGTCCTGACTTTC. It translates to CASSPLSGANVLTF.

The V gene is TRBV14, the J gene TRBJ2-3; the match to TRBD2 covers 9 bases. V lost 3 bases to trimming and J lost 4 bases; unmatched junction nucleotides: 14. CDR3 length: 18 residues. In germline, CDR1 is SGHDN, CDR2 FVKESK. The CDR3 loop reads CASSHSRGGRGSADTQYF. The CDR3 bases are TGTGCCAGCAGCCACTCGCGTGGCGGGAGGGGGTCAGCAGATACGCAGTATTTT.

This rearrangement joins TRBV6-5 to TRBJ2-1; 10 positions match TRBD2. The CDR3 has 15 amino acids. Trimming at V came to 0 bases and at J to 9 bases, leaving 5 bases not matched to a gene. The V gene's germline CDR1 is MNHEY and CDR2 SVGAGI. In nucleotides, the CDR3 is TGTGCCAGCAGTTACTCGAGCGGGGGGGCAGTTGAGCAGTTCTTC. Its protein is CASSYSSGGAVEQFF.

This chain joins TRBV3-1 (or the pseudogene TRBV3-2) and TRBJ2-3, with a weak D call TRBD1 (6 bases). Trimming removed 7 bases from V and 0 bases from J, with 11 bases in between. The CDR3 contains 14 residues. Germline V CDR1 and CDR2: LGHDT, YNNKEL (reference sequence). As DNA, the CDR3 is TGTGCCAGCACCGGACAGTTGAGCACAGATACGCAGTATTTT. Protein product: CASTGQLSTDTQYF.

The rearrangement uses TRBV11-2 and TRBJ2-1; 9 nucleotides align to TRBD1. This CDR3 region has 15 residues. The germline V gene has CDR1 SGHAT and CDR2 FQNNGV. V gave up 5 bases and J gave up 4 bases; unmatched junction bases: 6. DNA of the CDR3: TGTGCCAGCAGCACGGACAGGGGAGTATACAATGAGCAGTTCTTC. Protein product: CASSTDRGVYNEQFF.

The chain joins TRBV19 to TRBJ1-5, with a weak D call TRBD1 (5 bases). CDR1 LNHDA and CDR2 SQIVND come from the germline V gene (reference sequence). The CDR3 is 14 amino acids. V lost 3 bases and J 3 bases, leaving 9 bases between the germline ends. The CDR3 DNA reads TGTGCCAGTAGTATCGAACAGGCCAATCAGCCCCAGCATTTT. This sequence encodes CASSIEQANQPQHF.